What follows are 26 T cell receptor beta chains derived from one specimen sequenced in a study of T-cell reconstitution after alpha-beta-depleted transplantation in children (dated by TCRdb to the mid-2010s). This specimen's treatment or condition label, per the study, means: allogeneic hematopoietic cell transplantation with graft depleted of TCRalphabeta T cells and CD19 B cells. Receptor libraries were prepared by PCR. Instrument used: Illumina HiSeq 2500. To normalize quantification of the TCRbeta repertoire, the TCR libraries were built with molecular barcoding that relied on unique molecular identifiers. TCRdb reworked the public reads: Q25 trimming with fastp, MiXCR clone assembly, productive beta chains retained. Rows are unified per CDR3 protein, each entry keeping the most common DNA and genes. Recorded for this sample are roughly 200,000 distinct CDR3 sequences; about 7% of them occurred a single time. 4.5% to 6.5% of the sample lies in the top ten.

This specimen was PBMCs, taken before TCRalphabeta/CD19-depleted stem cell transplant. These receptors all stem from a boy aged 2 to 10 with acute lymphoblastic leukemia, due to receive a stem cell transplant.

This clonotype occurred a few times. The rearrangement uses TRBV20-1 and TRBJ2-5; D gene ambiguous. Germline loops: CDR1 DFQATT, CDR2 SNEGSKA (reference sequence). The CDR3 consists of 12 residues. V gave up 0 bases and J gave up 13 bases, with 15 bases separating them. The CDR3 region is CSARDLRRAWYF. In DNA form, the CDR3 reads TGCAGTGCTAGAGATCTCCGGAGAGCCTGGTACTTC.

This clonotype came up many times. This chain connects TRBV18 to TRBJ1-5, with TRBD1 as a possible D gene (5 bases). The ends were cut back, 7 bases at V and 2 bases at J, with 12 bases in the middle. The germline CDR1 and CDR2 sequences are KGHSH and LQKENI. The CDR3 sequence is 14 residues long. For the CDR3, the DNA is TGTGCCAGCTTTGGCCAGGGAGGCAATCAGCCCCAGCATTTT. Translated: CASFGQGGNQPQHF.

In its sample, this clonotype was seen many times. The CDR3: CASSLQGLARGEQYF. The CDR3 DNA is TGTGCCAGCAGTTTACAAGGGCTAGCTCGAGGCGAGCAGTACTTC. This chain uses TRBV28 with TRBJ2-7, with D possibly TRBD2 on 5 matching bases. Germline CDR1 is MDHEN and CDR2 is SYDVKM. The CDR3 spans 15 residues. V was shortened by 2 bases and J by 6 bases, with 17 bases between the two germline ends.

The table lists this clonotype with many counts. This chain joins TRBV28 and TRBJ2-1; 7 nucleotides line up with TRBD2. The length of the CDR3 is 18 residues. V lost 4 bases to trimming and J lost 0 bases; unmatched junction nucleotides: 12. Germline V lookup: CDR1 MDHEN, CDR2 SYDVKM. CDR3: CASSSKFETSASYNEQFF. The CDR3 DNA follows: TGTGCCAGCAGTTCTAAATTCGAAACTAGCGCCTCCTACAATGAGCAGTTCTTC.

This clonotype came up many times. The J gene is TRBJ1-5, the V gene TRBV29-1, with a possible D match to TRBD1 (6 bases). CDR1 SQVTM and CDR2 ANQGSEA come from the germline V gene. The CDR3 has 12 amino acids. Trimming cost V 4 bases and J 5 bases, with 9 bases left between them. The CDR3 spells CSVATGDQPQHF. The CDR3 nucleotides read TGCAGCGTTGCGACAGGAGATCAGCCCCAGCATTTT.

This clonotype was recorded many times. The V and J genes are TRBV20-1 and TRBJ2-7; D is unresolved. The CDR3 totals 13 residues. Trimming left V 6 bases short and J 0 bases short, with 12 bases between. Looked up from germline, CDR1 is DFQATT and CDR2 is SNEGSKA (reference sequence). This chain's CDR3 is CSAAGISSYEQYF. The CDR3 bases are TGCAGTGCCGCCGGAATAAGCTCCTACGAGCAGTACTTC.

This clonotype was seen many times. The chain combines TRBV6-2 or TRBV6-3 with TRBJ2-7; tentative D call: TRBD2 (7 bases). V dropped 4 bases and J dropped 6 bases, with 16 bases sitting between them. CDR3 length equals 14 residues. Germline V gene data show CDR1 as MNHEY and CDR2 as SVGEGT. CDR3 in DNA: TGTGCCAGCAGTTCTTTCCCGGGGGGCGGCGAGCAGTACTTC. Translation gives CASSSFPGGGEQYF.

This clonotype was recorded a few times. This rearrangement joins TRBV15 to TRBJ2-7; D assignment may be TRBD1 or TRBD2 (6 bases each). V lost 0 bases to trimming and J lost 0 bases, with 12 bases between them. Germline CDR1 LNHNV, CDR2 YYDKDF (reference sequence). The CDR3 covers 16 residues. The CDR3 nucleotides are TGTGCCACCAGCAGAGATCGGAGGGACACCTCCTACGAGCAGTACTTC. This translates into CATSRDRRDTSYEQYF.

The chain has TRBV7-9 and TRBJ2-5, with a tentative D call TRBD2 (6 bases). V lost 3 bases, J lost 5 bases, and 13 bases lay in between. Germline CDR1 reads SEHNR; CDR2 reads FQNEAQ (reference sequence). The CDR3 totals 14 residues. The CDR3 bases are TGTGCCAGCAGCTTTAGCGCGGGATTGGAGACCCAGTACTTC. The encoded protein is CASSFSAGLETQYF.

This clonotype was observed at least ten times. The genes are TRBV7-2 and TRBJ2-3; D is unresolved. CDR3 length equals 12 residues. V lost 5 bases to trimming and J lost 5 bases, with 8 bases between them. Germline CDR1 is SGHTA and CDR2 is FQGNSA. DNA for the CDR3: TGTGCCAGCAGCAGTGTGAGAGATACGCAGTATTTT. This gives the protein CASSSVRDTQYF.

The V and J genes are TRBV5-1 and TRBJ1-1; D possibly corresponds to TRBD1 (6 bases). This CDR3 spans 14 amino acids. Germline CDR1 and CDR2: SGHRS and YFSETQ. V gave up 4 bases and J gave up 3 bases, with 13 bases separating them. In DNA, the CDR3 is TGCGCCAGCAGCGCCGAGCAGGGGCACACTGAAGCTTTCTTT. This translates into CASSAEQGHTEAFF.

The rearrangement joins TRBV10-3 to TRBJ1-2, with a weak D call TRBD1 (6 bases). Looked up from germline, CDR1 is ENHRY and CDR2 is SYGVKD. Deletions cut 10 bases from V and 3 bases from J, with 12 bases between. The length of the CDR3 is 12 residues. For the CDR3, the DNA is TGTGCCAACGGAGGGGGGGACTATGGCTACACCTTC. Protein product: CANGGGDYGYTF.

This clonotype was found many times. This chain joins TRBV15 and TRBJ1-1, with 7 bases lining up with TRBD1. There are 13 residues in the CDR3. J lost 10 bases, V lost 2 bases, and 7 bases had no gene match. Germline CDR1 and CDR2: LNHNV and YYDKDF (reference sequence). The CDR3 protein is CATSRLQGLRAFF. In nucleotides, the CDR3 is TGTGCCACCAGCAGATTACAGGGGCTACGAGCTTTCTTT.

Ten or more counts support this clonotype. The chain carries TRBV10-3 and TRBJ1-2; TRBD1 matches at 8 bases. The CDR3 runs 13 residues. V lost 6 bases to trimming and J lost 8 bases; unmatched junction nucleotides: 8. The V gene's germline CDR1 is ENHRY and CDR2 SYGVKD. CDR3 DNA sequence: TGTGCCATCAGCCTAGGACAGGGCAGAGGCTACACCTTC. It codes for CAISLGQGRGYTF.

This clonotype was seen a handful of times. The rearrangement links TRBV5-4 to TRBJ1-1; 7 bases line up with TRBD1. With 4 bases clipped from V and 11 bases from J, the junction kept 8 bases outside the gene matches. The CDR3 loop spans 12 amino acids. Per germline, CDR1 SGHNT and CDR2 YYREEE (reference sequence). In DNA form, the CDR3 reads TGTGCCAGCAGCCCGGACGACAGGGAGGCTTTCTTT. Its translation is CASSPDDREAFF.

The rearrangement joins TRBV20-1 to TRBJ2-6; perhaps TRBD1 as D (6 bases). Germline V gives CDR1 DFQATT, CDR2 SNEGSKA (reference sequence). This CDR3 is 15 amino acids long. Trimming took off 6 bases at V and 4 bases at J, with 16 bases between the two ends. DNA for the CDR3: TGCAGTGCCGTACCACAGGGCACCGGGGCCAACGTCCTGACTTTC. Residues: CSAVPQGTGANVLTF.

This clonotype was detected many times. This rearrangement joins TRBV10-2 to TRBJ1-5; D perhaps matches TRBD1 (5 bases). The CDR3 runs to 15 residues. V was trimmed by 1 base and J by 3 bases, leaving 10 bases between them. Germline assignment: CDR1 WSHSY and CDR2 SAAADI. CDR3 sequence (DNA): TGCGCCAGCAGTGAGTTGGGGGTTGACAATCAGCCCCAGCATTTT. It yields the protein CASSELGVDNQPQHF.

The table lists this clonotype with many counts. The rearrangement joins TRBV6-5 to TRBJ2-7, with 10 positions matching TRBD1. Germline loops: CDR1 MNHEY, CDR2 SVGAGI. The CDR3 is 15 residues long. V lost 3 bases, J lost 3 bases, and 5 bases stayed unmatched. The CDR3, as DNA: TGTGCCAGCAGTTATCAAGGGACAGGGGTCTACGAGCAGTACTTC. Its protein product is CASSYQGTGVYEQYF.

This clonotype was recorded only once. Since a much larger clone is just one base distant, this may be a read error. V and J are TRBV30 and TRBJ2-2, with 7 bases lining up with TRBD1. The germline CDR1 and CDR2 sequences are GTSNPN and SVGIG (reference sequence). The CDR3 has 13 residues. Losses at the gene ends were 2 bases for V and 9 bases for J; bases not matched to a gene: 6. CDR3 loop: CAWSLGQTWELFF. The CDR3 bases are TGTGCCTGGAGTTTGGGACAGACCTGGGAGCTGTTTTTT.

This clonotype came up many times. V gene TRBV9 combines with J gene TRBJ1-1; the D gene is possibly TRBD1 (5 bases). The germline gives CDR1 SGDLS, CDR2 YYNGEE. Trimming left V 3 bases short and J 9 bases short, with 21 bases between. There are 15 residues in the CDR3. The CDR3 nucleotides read TGTGCCAGCAGCGGGGGGGTCCTGGGTTGGACCAAAGCTTTCTTT. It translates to CASSGGVLGWTKAFF.

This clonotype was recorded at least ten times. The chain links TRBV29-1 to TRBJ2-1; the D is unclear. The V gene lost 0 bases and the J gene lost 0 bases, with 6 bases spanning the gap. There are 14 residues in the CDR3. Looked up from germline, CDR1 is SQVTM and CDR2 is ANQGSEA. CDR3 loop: CSVEERASYNEQFF. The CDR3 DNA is TGCAGCGTTGAAGAAAGGGCCTCCTACAATGAGCAGTTCTTC.

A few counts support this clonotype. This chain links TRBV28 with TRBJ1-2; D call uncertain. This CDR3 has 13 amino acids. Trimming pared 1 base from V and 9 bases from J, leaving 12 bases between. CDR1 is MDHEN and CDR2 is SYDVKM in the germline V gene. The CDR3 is CASSLSPSWRYTF. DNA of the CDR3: TGTGCCAGCAGTTTATCCCCCTCGTGGCGCTACACCTTC.

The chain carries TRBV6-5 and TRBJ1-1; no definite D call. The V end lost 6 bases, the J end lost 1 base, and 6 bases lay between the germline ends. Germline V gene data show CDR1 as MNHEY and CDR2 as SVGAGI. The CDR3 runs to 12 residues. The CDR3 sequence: CASSGPNTEAFF. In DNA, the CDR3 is TGTGCCAGCAGCGGACCGAACACTGAAGCTTTCTTT.

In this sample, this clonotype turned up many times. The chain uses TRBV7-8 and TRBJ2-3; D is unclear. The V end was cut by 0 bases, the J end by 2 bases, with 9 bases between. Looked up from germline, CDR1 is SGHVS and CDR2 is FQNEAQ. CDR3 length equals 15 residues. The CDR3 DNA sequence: TGTGCCAGCAGCTTAGCGCCAGCCACCACAGATACGCAGTATTTT. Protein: CASSLAPATTDTQYF.

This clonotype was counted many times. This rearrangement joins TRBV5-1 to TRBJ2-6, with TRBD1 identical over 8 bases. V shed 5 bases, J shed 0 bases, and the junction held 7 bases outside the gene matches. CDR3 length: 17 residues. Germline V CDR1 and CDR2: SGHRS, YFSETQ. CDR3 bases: TGCGCCAGCAGGGCCGGGACAGGCGGCTCTGGGGCCAACGTCCTGACTTTC. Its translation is CASRAGTGGSGANVLTF. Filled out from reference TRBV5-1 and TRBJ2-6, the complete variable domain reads KAGVTQTPRYLIKTRGQQVTLSCSPISGHRSVSWYQQTPGQGLQFLFEYFSETQRNKGNFPGRFSGRQFSNSRSEMNVSTLELGDSALYLCASRAGTGGSGANVLTFGAGSRLTVL.

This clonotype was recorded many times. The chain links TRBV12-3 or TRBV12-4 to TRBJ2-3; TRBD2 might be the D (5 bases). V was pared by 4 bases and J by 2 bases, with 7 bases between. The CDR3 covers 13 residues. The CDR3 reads CASSWTVTDTQYF. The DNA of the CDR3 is TGTGCCAGCAGTTGGACTGTCACAGATACGCAGTATTTT.